This T cell receptor beta chain was sequenced for a study of blood T cell repertoires in COVID-19. Study information: The samples span acute and convalescent COVID-19 from the United States, Italy and Spain. The cDNA or gDNA used as material had been derived from T cells, B-cell-depleted T cells, or PBMCs.

V was trimmed by 10 bases and J by 8 bases, leaving 20 bases between them. This CDR3 is built from 14 residues. In germline, CDR1 is LNHDA, CDR2 SQIVND (reference sequence). How the authors handled the data: Nucleated cell number was recorded as an estimate derived from reference gene primer amplification. Clones were read by immunoSEQ multiplex PCR, and TCRdb kept only the in-frame ones, dropping some. D and trimming were read from the DNA, whereas the V and J calls and clone size are those reported in that table. Of 200,000 to 300,000 clones in the sample, nearly 90% are singletons; the top ten hold 3% to 3.5%.

The chain combines TRBV19 with TRBJ1-4; a possible D gene is TRBD1 (6 bases). The sample taken for sequencing was peripheral blood. The sequence was obtained from a man between 18 and 29 years old with active or convalescent COVID-19. In DNA form, the CDR3 reads TGTGCCACCGCCTCAAGGGGGTTTGAGGAAAAACTGTTTTTT. The encoded protein is CATASRGFEEKLFF.